A single sample gave rise to the 18 T cell receptor beta chains below, sequenced in a study of T-cell memory formation after mild COVID-19. From the 5' RACE reads, TCRdb called clonotypes with MiXCR, one entry per CDR3 protein. The table shows about 450,000 distinct CDR3 sequences, with 20% to 30% occurring only once. Sequencing used PBMCs or a T cell subset sorted from them (not recorded which). The receptors were gathered from an adult woman who had mild COVID-19 (a few samples of this study predate the infection). Cell type and time point are not known.

CDR3: CASNFAGTSGYNEQFF. CDR3 bases: TGTGCCAGCAACTTTGCCGGGACTAGCGGTTACAATGAGCAGTTCTTC. The chain recombines TRBV6-2 or TRBV6-3 with TRBJ2-1, with TRBD2 identical over 11 bases. V lost 7 bases and J lost 4; bases outside the gene matches: 9. Germline V gene sequence: CDR1 MNHEY, CDR2 SVGEGT. The CDR3 is 16 amino acids.

The V and J genes are TRBV29-1 and TRBJ2-7; D unresolved. The CDR3 length is 12 residues. CDR1 and CDR2 (germline): SQVTM, ANQGSEA. Deletions cut 4 bases from V and 4 bases from J, with 11 bases between. The CDR3 DNA reads TGCAGCGTTGCGGGTGCGGAGTACGAGCAGTACTTC. It encodes CSVAGAEYEQYF.

This clonotype showed up just a few times. This chain connects TRBV20-1 to TRBJ2-7; 10 bases line up with TRBD1. This CDR3 spans 14 amino acids. Germline trimming cut 3 bases from V and 5 bases from J; bases unmatched to any gene: 7. In germline, CDR1 is DFQATT, CDR2 SNEGSKA (reference sequence). The DNA of the CDR3 is TGCAGTGCTAGTGGTGGGACAGGGGCCCACGAGCAGTACTTC. Protein: CSASGGTGAHEQYF.

The V and J genes are TRBV7-2 and TRBJ2-7; TRBD2 aligns across 8 bases. The CDR3 spans 15 residues. Germline loops: CDR1 SGHTA, CDR2 FQGNSA. Trimming at V came to 5 bases and at J to 7 bases, leaving 13 bases not matched to a gene. In DNA form, the CDR3 reads TGTGCCAGCAGCAAAAGCGGGAGTATTTTAGGGGAGCAGTACTTC. This encodes CASSKSGSILGEQYF.

This clonotype was recorded a few times. V is TRBV5-4 and J is TRBJ2-7; the match to TRBD2 covers 9 bases. The CDR3 loop spans 13 amino acids. V trimming: 5 bases; J trimming: 6 bases; junction bases outside the gene matches: 6. Germline lookup yields CDR1 SGHNT and CDR2 YYREEE (reference sequence). Here the CDR3 reads CASSPGTSSEQYF. CDR3 nucleotide sequence: TGTGCCAGCAGTCCCGGGACTAGCAGCGAGCAGTACTTC. Full variable domain (missing parts from reference TRBV5-4 and TRBJ2-7): ETGVTQSPTHLIKTRGQQVTLRCSSQSGHNTVSWYQQALGQGPQFIFQYYREEENGRGNFPPRFSGLQFPNYSSELNVNALELDDSALYLCASSPGTSSEQYFGPGTRLTVT.

Only a few counts were recorded for this clonotype. At one boundary the junction diverges from the germline segment, which might be a read error. The rearrangement uses TRBV3-1 and TRBJ1-2; 9 nucleotides match TRBD1. CDR3 length: 14 residues. Per the germline V gene, CDR1 is LGHDT and CDR2 is YNNKEL (reference sequence). In DNA, the CDR3 is TGTGCCAGCAGCTCTCGGACTTCGGACAGGGGCTCGGTATTC. Amino acid sequence: CASSSRTSDRGSVF.

In its sample, this clonotype was seen a few times. V and J are TRBV6-5 and TRBJ1-2; 10 nucleotides align to TRBD1. CDR1 MNHEY and CDR2 SVGAGI come from the germline V gene. Unmatched junction bases numbered 20, after V lost 6 bases and J lost 4 bases. The CDR3 loop spans 19 amino acids. CDR3 nucleotides: TGTGCCAGCAGCCCGCTACCGGGACAGGGGTCGCCCGGGCGCTATGGCTACACCTTC. Translated: CASSPLPGQGSPGRYGYTF.

This clonotype was seen only once. This chain joins TRBV4-1 and TRBJ2-5; 14 bases match TRBD2. Germline V CDR1 and CDR2: MGHRA, YSYEKL. The CDR3 is made up of 18 amino acids. The ends lost 3 bases at V and 7 bases at J; junction bases unmatched: 13. CDR3 sequence (DNA): TGCGCCAGCAGCCATCCCGGGACTAGCGGGGGTCCCCTTGGGACCCAGTACTTC. Translated, it gives CASSHPGTSGGPLGTQYF.

V usage is TRBV7-9 and J usage is TRBJ1-2, with D perhaps TRBD1 (6 bases). Between the trimmed V and J ends, which lost 7 bases and 2 bases, there was a span of 14 bases. CDR1 and CDR2 (germline): SEHNR, FQNEAQ (reference sequence). This CDR3 has 14 residues. The CDR3 region has the DNA TGTGCCAGCAAGGGGGGGGACACCAACTATGGCTACACCTTC. Its translation is CASKGGDTNYGYTF.

This clonotype was detected only a few times. This chain connects TRBV12-3 or TRBV12-4 to TRBJ1-1, with D maybe TRBD1 (5 bases). V lost 5 bases, J lost 6 bases, and 16 bases lay in between. The CDR3 is made up of 14 amino acids. CDR3 in DNA: TGTGCCAGCAGTCCCCGAGCCGGGGGGGCTGAAGCTTTCTTT. It yields the protein CASSPRAGGAEAFF.

A few counts support this clonotype. The rearrangement links TRBV5-6 to TRBJ2-7; no clear D gene. V lost 2 bases to trimming and J lost 0 bases, with 6 bases between them. The germline V gene has CDR1 SGHDT and CDR2 YYEEEE. The length of the CDR3 is 13 residues. The CDR3 loop is CASSFVSSYEQYF. In nucleotides, the CDR3 is TGTGCCAGCAGCTTCGTTAGCTCCTACGAGCAGTACTTC.

V is TRBV7-2 and J is TRBJ2-5, with D possibly matching TRBD2 (6 bases). With 3 bases removed from V and 5 bases from J, the gap between germline ends came to 16 bases. The CDR3 sequence is 15 residues long. Looked up from germline, CDR1 is SGHTA and CDR2 is FQGNSA. The CDR3 protein is CASSFVSGAPETQYF. For the CDR3, the DNA is TGTGCCAGCAGCTTTGTGTCGGGAGCCCCGGAGACCCAGTACTTC.

V is TRBV4-3 and J is TRBJ1-2, with D perhaps TRBD1 (5 bases). The CDR3 loop spans 13 amino acids. Germline lookup yields CDR1 LGHNA and CDR2 YSLEER. V was clipped by 1 base and J by 5 bases, with 8 bases between them. CDR3 protein: CASSQGDPYGYTF. CDR3 DNA sequence: TGCGCCAGCAGCCAAGGGGACCCATATGGCTACACCTTC.

The chain joins TRBV11-2 to TRBJ1-4; D possibly corresponds to TRBD1 (6 bases). The CDR3 covers 16 residues. V was shortened by 3 bases and J by 0 bases, with 11 bases between the two germline ends. Germline assignment: CDR1 SGHAT and CDR2 FQNNGV. In DNA form, the CDR3 reads TGTGCCAGCAGCTTCGTAACAGGGACAACTAATGAAAAACTGTTTTTT. It specifies CASSFVTGTTNEKLFF. The full variable domain, rest sourced from reference TRBV11-2 and TRBJ1-4, is EAGVAQSPRYKIIEKRQSVAFWCNPISGHATLYWYQQILGQGPKLLIQFQNNGVVDDSQLPKDRFSAERLKGVDSTLKIQPAKLEDSAVYLCASSFVTGTTNEKLFFGSGTQLSVL.

This chain connects TRBV9 to TRBJ2-3; 8 bases line up with TRBD2. J was trimmed by 2 bases and V by 0 bases; bases with no gene match: 11. Germline V CDR1 and CDR2: SGDLS, YYNGEE. The CDR3 spans 18 residues. Here the CDR3 DNA reads TGTGCCAGCAGCGTAGGACGAATGGCGGGGGGTTTCACAGATACGCAGTATTTT. The encoded protein is CASSVGRMAGGFTDTQYF.

The table lists this clonotype with many counts. This chain joins TRBV9 and TRBJ2-5; 7 positions agree with TRBD1. J gave up 3 bases and V 0 bases, and 2 bases lay outside the gene matches. From germline, CDR1 is SGDLS and CDR2 YYNGEE. The CDR3 is 14 amino acids. The CDR3 DNA reads TGTGCCAGCAGCGTAGACAGGGGTGAAGAGACCCAGTACTTC. Translated: CASSVDRGEETQYF. Based on the CDR3 plus reference TRBV9 and TRBJ2-5, the full variable domain is DSGVTQTPKHLITATGQRVTLRCSPRSGDLSVYWYQQSLDQGLQFLIQYYNGEERAKGNILERFSAQQFPDLHSELNLSSLELGDSALYFCASSVDRGEETQYFGPGTRLLVL.

The sample holds a few counts of this clonotype. The chain couples TRBV13 to TRBJ1-5; no clear D gene. Trimming left V 3 bases short and J 2 bases short, with 8 bases between. The CDR3 consists of 14 residues. CDR1 is PRHDT, CDR2 FYEKMQ, per germline (reference sequence). The CDR3, as DNA: TGTGCCAGCAGCTTTTCTTTGGGCAATCAGCCCCAGCATTTT. This translates into CASSFSLGNQPQHF.

V is TRBV6-2 or TRBV6-3 and J is TRBJ2-7; D unresolved. V lost 5 bases to trimming and J lost 10 bases, with 12 bases between them. The CDR3 is 11 amino acids. Germline-derived CDR1 and CDR2 are MNHEY and SVGEGT. This CDR3 reads CASSTLDIQYF. The CDR3 DNA reads as TGTGCCAGCAGTACCCTAGATATACAGTACTTC.